The clone carrying this T cell receptor (beta chain) occurred many times. Its antigen is unknown. TCRdb analysed the PCR reads with MiXCR anew, one entry per CDR3 protein. The data show some 650,000 distinct CDR3 sequences, with about 20% seen just once and 0.7% to 1% held by the top ten. The data were obtained in a study of molecular identifiers for immune sequencing clone quantification. General study results and limits: Whereas naive cells kept under 1% of molecules in clones above 20 RNA copies, such clones held over 97% in effectors.

This CDR3 spans 17 amino acids. Germline V gene sequence: CDR1 LGHNA, CDR2 YSLEER. V gave up 0 bases and J gave up 4 bases, with 16 bases separating them. The chain is built from TRBV4-3 and TRBJ2-4; D is possibly TRBD2 (6 bases). This TCR was recovered from a human donor in good health. Some libraries in this study had Jurkat cell RNA spiked in. Sequenced sample: naive CD8+ T cells from blood, with Jurkat cell RNA spiked in. Subset in this sample: FACS-sorted CD8+CD4-CCR7+CD45RA+ naive T cells. The CDR3 DNA reads as TGCGCCAGCAGCCAAGATAGGTGGAGGGGCGGTAAAAACATTCAGTACTTC. Protein: CASSQDRWRGGKNIQYF.